In its sample, the clone carrying this TCR beta chain was seen many times. Its specificity is unknown. CDR3 length: 14 amino acids. Germline V gene sequence: CDR1 KGHSH, CDR2 LQKENI. Trimming pared 2 bases from V and 6 bases from J, leaving 13 bases between. This sample stems from a study of neurological immune-mediated disorders. The cDNA was generated by 5'RACE with 10-nucleotide random UMIs. TCRdb fed the 5' RACE reads into MiXCR, producing one record per CDR3 protein. The sample includes about 49,000 distinct CDR3 sequences, 9% to 10% of them seen just once. As for time point: longitudinal time-point 1 (baseline). Study findings and constraints: HTLV-1-associated myelopathy displayed the greatest TCR clonal expansion, and multiple sclerosis exhibited the smallest, lower than that of healthy controls.

The V gene is TRBV18, the J gene TRBJ1-1; D might be TRBD1 (5 bases). The sequence derives from a woman aged 40 to 55 in good health. The source material was PBMCs. CDR3 loop: CASSPSQGNPEAFF. The CDR3 bases are TGTGCCAGCTCACCATCCCAGGGTAACCCTGAAGCTTTCTTT. Supplemented by reference TRBV18 and TRBJ1-1, the full variable domain reads NAGVMQNPRHLVRRRGQEARLRCSPMKGHSHVYWYRQLPEEGLKFMVYLQKENIIDESGMPKERFSAEFPKEGPSILRIQQVVRGDSAAYFCASSPSQGNPEAFFGQGTRLTVV.